This T cell receptor (beta chain) is drawn from a study of shared T cell receptors in the human thymus. This CDR3 comprises 14 residues. Between the trimmed V and J ends, which lost 6 bases and 9 bases, there was a span of 18 bases. The V gene's germline CDR1 is MNHNY and CDR2 SVGAGI (reference sequence). Using immunoSEQ multiplex PCR, the repertoire was profiled, and TCRdb retains in-frame clones only, with some absent. The table lists 450,000 to 650,000 clones, 78% of them singletons. This sample was shared with a second study, whose subject was human thymus T cells. That report adds: Corrective heart surgery yielded resections, and these provided the thymus tissue. Blood and thymic repertoires both appeared biased in V and J gene usage. Related studies noted strongly shared thymic repertoires across unrelated people.

This receptor was obtained from a boy under two years old with a congenital heart defect. Sequencing input: thymocytes. V is TRBV6-6 and J is TRBJ2-1; D is ambiguous. CDR3 sequence reads: CASRDSVEYGEQFF. The CDR3 coding sequence is TGTGCCAGCAGAGACTCCGTAGAGTACGGTGAGCAGTTCTTC.